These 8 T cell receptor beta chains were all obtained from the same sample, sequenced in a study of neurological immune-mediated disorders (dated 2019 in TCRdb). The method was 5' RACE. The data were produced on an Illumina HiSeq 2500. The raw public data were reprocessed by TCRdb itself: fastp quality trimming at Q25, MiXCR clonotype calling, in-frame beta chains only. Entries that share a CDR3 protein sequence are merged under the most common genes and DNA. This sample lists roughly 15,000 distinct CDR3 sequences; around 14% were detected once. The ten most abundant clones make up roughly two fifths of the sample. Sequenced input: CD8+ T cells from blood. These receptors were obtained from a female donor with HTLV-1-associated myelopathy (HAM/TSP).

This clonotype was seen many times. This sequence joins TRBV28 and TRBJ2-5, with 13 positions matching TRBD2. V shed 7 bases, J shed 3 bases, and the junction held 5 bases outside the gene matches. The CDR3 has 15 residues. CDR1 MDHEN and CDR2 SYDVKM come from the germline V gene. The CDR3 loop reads CASTPLAGGEETQYF. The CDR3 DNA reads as TGTGCCAGCACCCCACTAGCGGGGGGGGAAGAGACCCAGTACTTC.

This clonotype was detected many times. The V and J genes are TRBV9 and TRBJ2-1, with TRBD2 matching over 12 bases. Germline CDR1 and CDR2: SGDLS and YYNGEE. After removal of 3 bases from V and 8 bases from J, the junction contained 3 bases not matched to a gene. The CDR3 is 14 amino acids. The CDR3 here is CASSASGGVYEQFF. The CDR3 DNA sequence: TGTGCCAGCAGCGCTAGCGGGGGGGTCTATGAGCAGTTCTTC. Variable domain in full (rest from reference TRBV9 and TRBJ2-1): DSGVTQTPKHLITATGQRVTLRCSPRSGDLSVYWYQQSLDQGLQFLIQYYNGEERAKGNILERFSAQQFPDLHSELNLSSLELGDSALYFCASSASGGVYEQFFGPGTRLTVL.

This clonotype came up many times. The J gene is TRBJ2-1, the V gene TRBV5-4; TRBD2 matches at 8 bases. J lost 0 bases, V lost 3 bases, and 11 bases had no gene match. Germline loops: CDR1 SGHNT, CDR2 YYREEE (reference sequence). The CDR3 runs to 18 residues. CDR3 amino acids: CASSWGLEAESSYNEQFF. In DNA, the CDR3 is TGTGCCAGCAGCTGGGGACTAGAGGCGGAGAGCTCCTACAATGAGCAGTTCTTC.

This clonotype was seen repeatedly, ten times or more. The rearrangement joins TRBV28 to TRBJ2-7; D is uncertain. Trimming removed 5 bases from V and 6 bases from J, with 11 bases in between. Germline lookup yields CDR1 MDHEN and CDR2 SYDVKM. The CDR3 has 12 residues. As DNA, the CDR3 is TGTGCCAGCAGTCTAGGTTCAGGCGAGCAGTACTTC. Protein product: CASSLGSGEQYF. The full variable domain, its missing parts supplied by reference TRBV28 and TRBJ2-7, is DVKVTQSSRYLVKRTGEKVFLECVQDMDHENMFWYRQDPGLGLRLIYFSYDVKMKEKGDIPEGYSVSREKKERFSLILESASTNQTSMYLCASSLGSGEQYFGPGTRLTVT.

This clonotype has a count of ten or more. CDR3 DNA: TGTGCCATCAGGAACCGGGACAGGGACCATGAGCAGTTCTTC. Residues: CAIRNRDRDHEQFF. The V gene is TRBV10-3, the J gene TRBJ2-1, with TRBD1 matching 9 bases. V lost 6 bases, J lost 8 bases, and 8 bases stayed unmatched. CDR1 is ENHRY, CDR2 SYGVKD, per germline. CDR3 size: 14 residues.

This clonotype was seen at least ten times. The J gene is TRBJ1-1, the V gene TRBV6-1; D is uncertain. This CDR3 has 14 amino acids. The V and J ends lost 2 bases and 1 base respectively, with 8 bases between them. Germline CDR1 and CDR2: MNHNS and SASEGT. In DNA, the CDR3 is TGTGCCAGCAGTGAATGGCGGGGGAACACTGAAGCTTTCTTT. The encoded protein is CASSEWRGNTEAFF.

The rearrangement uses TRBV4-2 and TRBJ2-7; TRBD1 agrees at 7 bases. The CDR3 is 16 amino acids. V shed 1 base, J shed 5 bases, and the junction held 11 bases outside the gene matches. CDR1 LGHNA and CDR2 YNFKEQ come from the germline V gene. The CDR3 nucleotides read TGTGCCAGCAGCCAAGGAACCGGGACAGTGGGCAACGAGCAGTACTTC. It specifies CASSQGTGTVGNEQYF.

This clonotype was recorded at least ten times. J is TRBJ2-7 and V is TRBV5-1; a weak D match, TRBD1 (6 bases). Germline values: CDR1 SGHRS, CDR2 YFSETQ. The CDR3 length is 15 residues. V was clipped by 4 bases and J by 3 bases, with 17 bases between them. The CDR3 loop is CASSENRVSFYEQYF. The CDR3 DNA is TGCGCCAGCAGCGAAAACAGGGTATCTTTCTACGAGCAGTACTTC.